The 27 T cell receptor beta chains given below trace back to one sample, sequenced in a study of cytomegalovirus exposure and HLA in healthy donors. Primers: 60 Vbeta forward and 13 Jbeta reverse. Assay: immunoSEQ multiplex PCR; the TCRdb copy retains only in-frame clones and omits some. The table records about 210,000 clones, roughly 90% of them present only once. The specimen was PBMCs. These receptors were taken from a woman aged 30 to 39 in good health and CMV-seronegative.

On this clone itself: Other DNA sequences in the same sample also yield this CDR3. J is TRBJ2-1 and V is TRBV5-4; TRBD1 might be the D (6 bases). CDR1 is SGHNT, CDR2 YYREEE, per germline (reference sequence). Trimming took off 4 bases at V and 4 bases at J, with 9 bases between the two ends. The CDR3 covers 13 residues. The CDR3 sequence is CASSLDRYNEQFF. CDR3 nucleotide sequence: TGTGCCAGCAGCCTTGACAGGTACAATGAGCAGTTCTTC. Variable domain in full (rest from reference TRBV5-4 and TRBJ2-1): ETGVTQSPTHLIKTRGQQVTLRCSSQSGHNTVSWYQQALGQGPQFIFQYYREEENGRGNFPPRFSGLQFPNYSSELNVNALELDDSALYLCASSLDRYNEQFFGPGTRLTVL.

This clone occurred a few times. The chain links TRBV29-1 to TRBJ2-1; 8 positions agree with TRBD1. The V gene end was trimmed by 7 bases and the J gene end by 6 bases; junction bases not matched to a gene: 11. The CDR3 contains 14 residues. Germline V CDR1 and CDR2: SQVTM, ANQGSEA. DNA for the CDR3: TGCAGCGCTGCAGGCCCCCAGGGGGCCAATGAGCAGTTCTTC. This gives the protein CSAAGPQGANEQFF.

The chain uses TRBV5-4 and TRBJ2-1; TRBD2 is a possible D gene (6 bases). Deletions cut 4 bases from V and 13 bases from J, with 15 bases between. The CDR3 runs to 12 residues. Germline values: CDR1 SGHNT, CDR2 YYREEE (reference sequence). The CDR3 DNA reads TGTGCCAGCAGCGGCAGCGGGTTTCAACAGTTCTTC. Translating it yields CASSGSGFQQFF.

The V call is TRBV19, the J call TRBJ1-2, with D possibly being TRBD1 (5 bases). The CDR3 sequence is 12 residues long. V shed 2 bases and J shed 8 bases, with 9 bases lying between them. The germline V gene encodes CDR1 LNHDA and CDR2 SQIVND (reference sequence). The CDR3 here is CASSILGRGYTF. For the CDR3, the DNA is TGTGCCAGTAGTATATTGGGGCGAGGCTACACCTTC.

The chain employs TRBV5-1 and TRBJ2-5; TRBD1 matches 8 bases. The ends lost 7 bases at V and 1 base at J; junction bases unmatched: 6. CDR1 is SGHRS and CDR2 is YFSETQ in the germline V gene. The CDR3 spans 14 residues. CDR3 sequence reads: CASHRGQGQETQYF. CDR3 sequence (DNA): TGCGCCAGCCACCGAGGACAGGGCCAAGAGACCCAGTACTTC.

V is TRBV15 and J is TRBJ2-2; a weak D match, TRBD1 (6 bases). The V and J ends lost 5 bases and 2 bases respectively, with 9 bases between them. The CDR3 is made up of 14 amino acids. In germline, CDR1 is LNHNV, CDR2 YYDKDF (reference sequence). The CDR3 region is CATSPQGNTGELFF. CDR3 bases: TGTGCCACCAGCCCACAGGGTAACACCGGGGAGCTGTTTTTT.

The gene calls are TRBV28 and TRBJ2-7, with TRBD2 matching over 10 bases. CDR3 size: 16 residues. V shed 1 base and J 1 base; nucleotides not matched to a gene: 4. Germline CDR1 MDHEN, CDR2 SYDVKM. CDR3 nucleotides: TGTGCCAGCAGTTTATTAGGTAGCGGGAGGTCCTACGAGCAGTACTTC. This encodes CASSLLGSGRSYEQYF.

This rearrangement joins TRBV18 to TRBJ2-1, with a possible D match to TRBD2 (6 bases). Germline V CDR1 and CDR2: KGHSH, LQKENI. Trimming cost V 5 bases and J 5 bases, with 19 bases left between them. This CDR3 spans 16 amino acids. This chain's CDR3 is CASSETGTSWDNEQFF. In nucleotides, the CDR3 is TGTGCCAGCTCAGAGACCGGGACTTCCTGGGACAATGAGCAGTTCTTC.

The gene calls are TRBV27 and TRBJ2-1, with a possible D match to TRBD1 (6 bases). This CDR3 comprises 14 residues. Germline V gives CDR1 MNHEY, CDR2 SMNVEV (reference sequence). V lost 8 bases to trimming and J lost 1 base, with 12 bases between them. The chain's CDR3 is CASGRGSSYNEQFF. CDR3 bases: TGTGCCAGCGGAAGGGGGAGTTCCTACAATGAGCAGTTCTTC.

The chain carries TRBV7-9 and TRBJ2-2; a possible D gene is TRBD2 (5 bases). The CDR3 consists of 16 residues. CDR1 is SEHNR, CDR2 FQNEAQ, per germline (reference sequence). V shed 2 bases and J shed 6 bases, with 16 bases lying between them. In DNA form, the CDR3 reads TGTGCCAGCAGCTTATTCGAACTAGTGTCTGCCGGGGAGCTGTTTTTT. As protein: CASSLFELVSAGELFF.

The gene calls are TRBV6-6 and TRBJ2-3; TRBD2 matches at 11 bases. CDR1 is MNHNY, CDR2 SVGAGI, per germline (reference sequence). The CDR3 is 16 amino acids. V gave up 2 bases and J gave up 4 bases; unmatched junction bases: 5. CDR3 loop: CASSYQTSGSPDTQYF. The CDR3 coding sequence is TGTGCCAGCAGTTACCAAACTAGCGGGAGTCCAGATACGCAGTATTTT.

This clone has only a few counts. The rearrangement links TRBV2 to TRBJ1-1; 9 nucleotides line up with TRBD1. Germline V lookup: CDR1 SNHLY, CDR2 FYNNEI. V was pared by 6 bases and J by 8 bases, with 10 bases of the junction left unmatched. This CDR3 region has 14 residues. CDR3 protein: CASSPGTGLPEAFF. In DNA, the CDR3 is TGTGCCAGCAGCCCCGGGACAGGGTTGCCCGAAGCTTTCTTT.

The CDR3 region is CASSVVAGGSSEQFF. As DNA, the CDR3 is TGTGCCAGCAGCGTAGTAGCGGGAGGGTCGTCTGAGCAGTTCTTC. The chain couples TRBV9 to TRBJ2-1; 11 nucleotides agree with TRBD2. Germline V lookup: CDR1 SGDLS, CDR2 YYNGEE. CDR3 length equals 15 residues. V trimming: 0 bases; J trimming: 9 bases; junction bases outside the gene matches: 5.

As DNA, the CDR3 is TGTGCCAGCAGGGGGGGTACTGAAGCTTTCTTT. Translated, it gives CASRGGTEAFF. The chain has TRBV13 and TRBJ1-1; possible D gene TRBD1, 5 bases. Deletions cut 6 bases from V and 5 bases from J, with 7 bases between. CDR3 length: 11 residues. CDR1 is PRHDT and CDR2 is FYEKMQ in the germline V gene (reference sequence).

J is TRBJ2-1 and V is TRBV7-2, with 7 bases matching TRBD2. With 5 bases clipped from V and 9 bases from J, the junction kept 4 bases outside the gene matches. CDR3 length equals 12 residues. Germline CDR1 reads SGHTA; CDR2 reads FQGNSA. DNA for the CDR3: TGTGCCAGCAGCCTCCCGGGGGGTGAGCAGTTCTTC. This sequence encodes CASSLPGGEQFF.

This rearrangement joins TRBV28 to TRBJ1-2; D is unresolved. Per germline, CDR1 MDHEN and CDR2 SYDVKM. The CDR3 sequence is 13 residues long. Trimming removed 8 bases from V and 4 bases from J, with 14 bases in between. The CDR3 bases are TGTGCCAGCGGTCCCGGGGTAATCTATGGCTACACCTTC. Protein sequence: CASGPGVIYGYTF.

This chain joins TRBV19 and TRBJ2-1; TRBD2 is a possible D gene (6 bases). The V end was cut by 5 bases, the J end by 3 bases, with 11 bases between. The CDR3 is 14 amino acids. The germline V gene has CDR1 LNHDA and CDR2 SQIVND (reference sequence). CDR3 DNA: TGTGCCAGTAGTGGGGGACTCAACTACAATGAGCAGTTCTTC. As protein: CASSGGLNYNEQFF.

V gene TRBV5-1 combines with J gene TRBJ2-7; 7 bases are shared with TRBD2. Germline-derived CDR1 and CDR2 are SGHRS and YFSETQ. CDR3 length: 15 residues. J was trimmed by 5 bases and V by 0 bases; bases with no gene match: 8. The CDR3 spells CASSLEVAGLDEQYF. CDR3 sequence (DNA): TGCGCCAGCAGCTTGGAGGTAGCGGGCCTCGACGAGCAGTACTTC.

Only a few counts were recorded for this clone. This chain joins TRBV13 and TRBJ1-2; a weak D match, TRBD1 (6 bases). The ends were cut back, 7 bases at V and 3 bases at J, with 18 bases in the middle. The CDR3 consists of 15 residues. The germline CDR1 and CDR2 sequences are PRHDT and FYEKMQ (reference sequence). CDR3 in amino acids: CASTRPGQTDYGYTF. The CDR3 region has the DNA TGTGCCAGCACCAGACCTGGACAGACCGACTATGGCTACACCTTC.

This clone was seen a single time. V and J are TRBV5-4 and TRBJ2-3, with TRBD2 matching 7 bases. Germline V gives CDR1 SGHNT, CDR2 YYREEE (reference sequence). The CDR3 covers 17 residues. V was clipped by 9 bases and J by 4 bases; unmatched bases: 20. The CDR3 sequence is CATDWGGRLPNADTQYF. The CDR3 DNA reads as TGTGCCACCGATTGGGGGGGAAGACTACCAAACGCAGATACGCAGTATTTT.

V gene TRBV6-1 combines with J gene TRBJ2-4; 7 bases fit TRBD1. In germline, CDR1 is MNHNS, CDR2 SASEGT. Trimming removed 6 bases from V and 7 bases from J; junction bases left unmatched: 0. The CDR3 covers 11 residues. The CDR3: CASRQGNIQYF. CDR3 nucleotides: TGTGCCAGCAGACAGGGGAACATTCAGTACTTC.

This sequence joins TRBV6-6 and TRBJ2-7; no definite D call. Per germline, CDR1 MNHNY and CDR2 SVGAGI (reference sequence). The CDR3 loop spans 12 amino acids. V shed 6 bases and J shed 5 bases, with 11 bases lying between them. CDR3 amino acids: CASSLIVDEQYF. The CDR3 coding sequence is TGTGCCAGCAGCCTCATAGTGGACGAGCAGTACTTC.

V usage is TRBV27 and J usage is TRBJ1-1; possibly TRBD1 for D (5 bases). CDR3 length: 13 amino acids. Germline-derived CDR1 and CDR2 are MNHEY and SMNVEV (reference sequence). V dropped 3 bases and J dropped 5 bases, with 10 bases sitting between them. CDR3: CASSFREGTEAFF. The CDR3 DNA follows: TGTGCCAGCAGTTTTCGGGAGGGGACTGAAGCTTTCTTT.

The chain is built from TRBV6-5 and TRBJ1-2, with 9 bases identical to TRBD1. Germline V gene sequence: CDR1 MNHEY, CDR2 SVGAGI. This CDR3 is built from 13 residues. J was trimmed by 4 bases and V by 5 bases; bases with no gene match: 2. As DNA, the CDR3 is TGTGCCAGCAGTGGGACAGGGATCTATGGCTACACCTTC. Protein: CASSGTGIYGYTF.

This chain connects TRBV28 to TRBJ1-1; D perhaps matches TRBD1 (6 bases). CDR3 size: 16 residues. Germline V CDR1 and CDR2: MDHEN, SYDVKM. The V end lost 4 bases, the J end lost 1 base, and 16 bases lay between the germline ends. The CDR3 sequence: CASSSPGRTANTEAFF. The CDR3 coding sequence is TGTGCCAGCAGTTCCCCCGGCCGGACAGCGAACACTGAAGCTTTCTTT.

The chain is built from TRBV19 and TRBJ2-6, with D perhaps TRBD2 (6 bases). Germline CDR1 LNHDA, CDR2 SQIVND (reference sequence). Deletions cut 4 bases from V and 2 bases from J, with 12 bases between. The CDR3 runs 16 residues. CDR3 sequence: CASSKGGAAGANVLTF. The DNA of the CDR3 is TGTGCCAGTAGTAAAGGAGGGGCGGCTGGGGCCAACGTCCTGACTTTC.

This clone came up once. The chain uses TRBV6-5 and TRBJ2-5; 12 nucleotides agree with TRBD2. V was pared by 4 bases and J by 5 bases, with 8 bases of the junction left unmatched. CDR1 and CDR2 (germline): MNHEY, SVGAGI. The CDR3 spans 16 residues. The chain's CDR3 is CASSLTSGGSGETQYF. The CDR3 DNA is TGTGCCAGCAGTTTGACTAGCGGGGGATCTGGGGAGACCCAGTACTTC.